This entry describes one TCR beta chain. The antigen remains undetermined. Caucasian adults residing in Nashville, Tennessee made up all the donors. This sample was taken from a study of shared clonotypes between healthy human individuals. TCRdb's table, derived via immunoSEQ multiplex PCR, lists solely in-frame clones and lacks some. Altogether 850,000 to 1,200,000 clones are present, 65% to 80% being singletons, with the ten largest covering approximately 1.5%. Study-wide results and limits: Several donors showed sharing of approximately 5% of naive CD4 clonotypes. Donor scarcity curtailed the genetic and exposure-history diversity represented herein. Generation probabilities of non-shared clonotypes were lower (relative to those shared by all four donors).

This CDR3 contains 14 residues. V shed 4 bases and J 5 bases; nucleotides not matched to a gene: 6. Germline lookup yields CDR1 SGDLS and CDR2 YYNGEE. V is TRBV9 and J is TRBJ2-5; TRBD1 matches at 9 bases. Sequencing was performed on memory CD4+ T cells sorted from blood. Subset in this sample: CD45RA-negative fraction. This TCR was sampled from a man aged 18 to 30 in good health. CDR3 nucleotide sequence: TGTGCCAGCAGCCCCCGGACAGGGGTGGAGACCCAGTACTTC. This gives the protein CASSPRTGVETQYF. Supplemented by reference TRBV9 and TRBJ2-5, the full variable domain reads DSGVTQTPKHLITATGQRVTLRCSPRSGDLSVYWYQQSLDQGLQFLIQYYNGEERAKGNILERFSAQQFPDLHSELNLSSLELGDSALYFCASSPRTGVETQYFGPGTRLLVL.